This is a list of T cell receptor beta chains from one sample in a study of T cells after yellow fever vaccination. From the 5' RACE reads, TCRdb called clonotypes with MiXCR, one entry per CDR3 protein. The table has hundreds of thousands of distinct CDR3 sequences, roughly an eighth seen once. This sample comprised PBMCs, obtained on the day of the yellow fever booster vaccination. The receptors were gathered from a man younger than 40 who received the YFV17D yellow fever vaccine. Each CDR3 is given with its conserved first and last residue. The D gene is left open where the match is weak. Only some rows state a clone size, as once, few, many or a class for expanded clones.

>TRBJ2-2|15|.|TRBV7-9|.
TGTGCCAGCAGCTTAGTACCCAGGAACACCGGGGAGCTGTTTTTT
CASSLVPRNTGELFF
>TRBJ2-5|14|TRBD2|TRBV28|few
TGTGCCAGCAGGAGAATAGCGGGGCAAGAGACCCAGTACTTC
CASRRIAGQETQYF
>TRBJ2-7|12|.|TRBV6-6|few
TGTGCCAGCACCGGGGCCTCCTACGAGCAGTACTTC
CASTGASYEQYF
>TRBJ1-1|16|.|TRBV6-5|.
TGTGCCAGCAGTTACTCGAGGGGCAGGGCGAACACTGAAGCTTTCTTT
CASSYSRGRANTEAFF
>TRBJ1-2|16|.|TRBV15|few
TGTGCCACCAGCATCTCTGACCTGGGGGGAAACTATGGCTACACCTTC
CATSISDLGGNYGYTF
>TRBJ2-7|15|TRBD2|TRBV20-1|few
TGCAGTGCTGATCCCAAGCGGGATGGTCTCTACGAGCAGTACTTC
CSADPKRDGLYEQYF
>TRBJ2-5|15|TRBD2|TRBV5-4|.
TGTGCCAGCAGCTTGGTTGGGACTAGCGGAGAGACCCAGTACTTC
CASSLVGTSGETQYF
>TRBJ1-1|13|.|TRBV5-1|.
TGCGCCAGCAGCTTCATGGAGAACACTGAAGCTTTCTTT
CASSFMENTEAFF
>TRBJ2-2|15|TRBD2|TRBV9|many
TGTGCCAGCAGCGAGGGCGGGAGGTGGCCCGGGGAGCTGTTTTTT
CASSEGGRWPGELFF
>TRBJ2-1|13|.|TRBV20-1|many
TGCAGTGCTGAGAGGACCCAGGGGAATGAGCAGTTCTTC
CSAERTQGNEQFF
>TRBJ2-1|16|.|TRBV6-2/TRBV6-3|.
TGTGCCAGCAGTTACCCGAAGTCGCAGCCCCCCAATGAGCAGTTCTTC
CASSYPKSQPPNEQFF
>TRBJ1-1|13|TRBD1|TRBV25-1|few
TGTGCCAGCAACAAACAGGGGAGCACTGAAGCTTTCTTT
CASNKQGSTEAFF
>TRBJ2-7|15|.|TRBV5-1|few
TGCGCCAGCAGCTGGACCCCCGGGACCCCCTACGAGCAGTACTTC
CASSWTPGTPYEQYF
>TRBJ2-7|16|.|TRBV7-8|few
TGTGCCAGCAGCTCCCGATCGGGCAGGGCGCTCTACGAGCAGTACTTC
CASSSRSGRALYEQYF
>TRBJ2-1|16|TRBD2|TRBV20-1|few
TGCAGTGCTAGAGATCTCCCTAGCGGGATTAACAATGAGCAGTTCTTC
CSARDLPSGINNEQFF
>TRBJ2-1|13|.|TRBV12-3/TRBV12-4|few
TGTGCCAGCCGAGAGGGCCGCTTGGGTGAGCAGTTCTTC
CASREGRLGEQFF
>TRBJ2-1|15|TRBD2|TRBV5-6|few
TGTGCCAGCAGCTTGGCTGGACTAGCGGGAGGGCACACGCTCTTC
CASSLAGLAGGHTLF
>TRBJ2-5|16|TRBD2|TRBV5-1|.
TGCGCCAGCAGCTTCGGGCTAGCGGGAGTGTGGGGGACCCAGTACTTC
CASSFGLAGVWGTQYF
>TRBJ2-7|13|.|TRBV3-1|few
TGTGCCAGCAGGCGCCCGGGGGACAACGAGCAGTACTTC
CASRRPGDNEQYF
>TRBJ2-4|14|TRBD1|TRBV29-1|.
TGCAGCGTTGAAGGCGGACAGGCCGGAACCGTACGGTACTTC
CSVEGGQAGTVRYF
>TRBJ2-7|13|.|TRBV6-1|few
TGTGCCAGCCAGACAAGCGAAACCTACGAGCAGTACTTC
CASQTSETYEQYF
>TRBJ2-7|13|TRBD1|TRBV5-1|few
TGCGCCAGCAGCATCGGGACAGGGTACGAGCAGTACTTC
CASSIGTGYEQYF
>TRBJ2-5|16|TRBD1|TRBV6-2/TRBV6-3|few
TGTGCCAGCAGTTACTCGAGGGGGCGGACGGAAGAGACCCAGTACTTC
CASSYSRGRTEETQYF
>TRBJ2-5|15|.|TRBV7-9|.
TGTGCCAGCAGCCTTAGGGTAGCGTACCAAGAGACCCAGTACTTC
CASSLRVAYQETQYF
>TRBJ1-1|14|.|TRBV10-3|few
TGTGCCATCAGTATTGGGGGCGCGAACACTGAAGCTTTCTTT
CAISIGGANTEAFF
>TRBJ1-4|13|.|TRBV20-1|.
TGCAGTGCAGTCACGCAGACCGACGAAAAACTGTTTTTT
CSAVTQTDEKLFF